A few counts support the clone carrying this T cell receptor beta chain. The table came from immunoSEQ multiplex PCR; TCRdb's copy has only in-frame clones and leaves some out. The sample yields about 25,000 clones, more than 80% seen once. This entry comes from a study of T cells in tuberculosis. The ends lost 1 base at V and 2 bases at J; junction bases unmatched: 4. There are 17 residues in the CDR3. CDR1 is LGHNT, CDR2 FRNRAP, per germline. The material sequenced was PBMCs. The source of this sequence is a donor aged 5-35 years with latent tuberculosis or without tuberculosis infection. Some clones in this sample may be carry-over from other donors' samples. The chain couples TRBV12-5 to TRBJ1-6, with 8 bases matching TRBD1. The CDR3 nucleotides are TGTGCTAGTGGTTTGGCGGGGACAGGAACCTATAATTCACCCCTCCACTTT. Amino acid sequence: CASGLAGTGTYNSPLHF.